The 20 T cell receptor beta chains reported below all come from one sample, sequenced in a study of identical twins. TCRdb used MiXCR to reprocess the 5' RACE reads, holding one entry per CDR3 protein. The sample lists some 320,000 distinct CDR3 sequences; around an eighth were seen once. This sample was shared with a second study, whose subject was yellow fever vaccine responses in identical twins.

Sequencing used CD8+ T cells sorted from blood. The source is a woman between 18 and 29 years old in good health.

In this sample, this clonotype turned up a few times. CDR3 nucleotides: TGTGCCAGCAGCCAAGGAAGTAGCGGGACCTACAATGAGCAGTTCTTC. Encoded protein: CASSQGSSGTYNEQFF. The V and J genes are TRBV4-2 and TRBJ2-1; 8 bases are a match to TRBD2. CDR1 is LGHNA, CDR2 YNFKEQ, per germline. V shed 1 base, J shed 2 bases, and the junction held 4 bases outside the gene matches. This CDR3 is built from 16 residues.

This chain joins TRBV12-3 or TRBV12-4 and TRBJ2-5; D could derive from TRBD1 or TRBD2 (5 bases each). The CDR3 contains 15 residues. V shed 8 bases and J shed 5 bases, with 21 bases lying between them. This CDR3 is CASGGGRGAGETQYF. In DNA, the CDR3 is TGTGCCAGCGGCGGAGGCCGTGGGGCTGGGGAGACCCAGTACTTC.

This clonotype was seen a handful of times. The genes are TRBV21-1 and TRBJ2-3; the D call TRBD1 from the table was never checked on the DNA. TRBV21-1 is classified as a pseudogene. The CDR3 consists of 15 residues. This chain's CDR3 is CASTRGGGRTDTQYF. In DNA, the CDR3 is TGTGCCAGCACACGGGGAGGGGGGCGGACAGATACGCAGTATTTT.

This clonotype has ten or more counts. V usage is TRBV11-2 and J usage is TRBJ2-7; a possible D gene is TRBD1 (6 bases). Trimming cost V 5 bases and J 0 bases, with 11 bases left between them. Germline CDR1 reads SGHAT; CDR2 reads FQNNGV. The CDR3 has 14 residues. CDR3 nucleotides: TGTGCCAGCAGCCCCGGACAGTACTCCTACGAGCAGTACGTC. It yields the protein CASSPGQYSYEQYV.

For this clonotype: Germline is not matched at one junction end, which may reflect a read error. The rearrangement uses TRBV24-1 and TRBJ2-3, with 11 bases fitting TRBD1. The CDR3 sequence is 14 residues long. Germline-derived CDR1 and CDR2 are KGHDR and SFDVKD. CDR3 protein: CATSGPGQGDMQYF. The CDR3 nucleotides are TGTGCCACCAGTGGCCCGGGACAGGGGGATATGCAGTATTTT.

The rearrangement joins TRBV5-4 to TRBJ2-5; possible D gene TRBD1, 6 bases. CDR1 SGHNT and CDR2 YYREEE come from the germline V gene (reference sequence). This CDR3 has 15 residues. Trimming shortened V by 0 bases and J by 4 bases, and 13 bases separated the two germline ends. The CDR3 DNA follows: TGTGCCAGCAGCTTGGTGGACAGCATCCTAGAGACCCAGTACTTC. Translation: CASSLVDSILETQYF.

The chain has TRBV2 and TRBJ2-1; 9 positions match TRBD2. Per germline, CDR1 SNHLY and CDR2 FYNNEI. CDR3 length: 16 residues. V lost 1 base and J lost 6; bases outside the gene matches: 7. The CDR3 reads CASSEGPGTSPNEQFF. The CDR3 nucleotides are TGTGCCAGCAGTGAAGGACCCGGGACTAGCCCCAATGAGCAGTTCTTC. The full variable domain, rest sourced from reference TRBV2 and TRBJ2-1, is EPEVTQTPSHQVTQMGQEVILRCVPISNHLYFYWYRQILGQKVEFLVSFYNNEISEKSEIFDDQFSVERPDGSNFTLKIRSTKLEDSAMYFCASSEGPGTSPNEQFFGPGTRLTVL.

The chain uses TRBV6-4 and TRBJ2-1; 10 positions match TRBD1. V dropped 6 bases and J dropped 6; count of bases not matched to a gene: 8. The CDR3 extends over 15 amino acids. Per the germline V gene, CDR1 is MRHNA and CDR2 is SNTAGT. The CDR3 loop reads CASSAGTGVPNEQFF. The CDR3 bases are TGTGCCAGCAGCGCCGGGACAGGGGTTCCCAATGAGCAGTTCTTC.

This clonotype was observed a handful of times. V is TRBV28 and J is TRBJ2-7; 8 bases fit TRBD1. V gave up 4 bases and J gave up 2 bases; unmatched junction bases: 13. The CDR3 extends over 17 amino acids. Germline V lookup: CDR1 MDHEN, CDR2 SYDVKM. For the CDR3, the DNA is TGTGCCAGCAGTTCTATGCTCGGGACAGGTATTCCCTACGAGCAGTACGTC. Its translation: CASSSMLGTGIPYEQYV.

This clonotype was seen just once. The chain employs TRBV2 and TRBJ2-1, with 8 bases fitting TRBD1. This CDR3 has 15 amino acids. V lost 6 bases and J lost 4; bases outside the gene matches: 8. Germline-derived CDR1 and CDR2 are SNHLY and FYNNEI. In DNA, the CDR3 is TGTGCCAGCAGCTTCGCAGGGGGCTTGTACAATGAGCAGTTCTTC. Translating gives CASSFAGGLYNEQFF.

This chain uses TRBV14 with TRBJ2-5; TRBD2 might be the D (6 bases). CDR1 is SGHDN, CDR2 FVKESK, per germline. The CDR3 consists of 15 residues. V was shortened by 1 base and J by 5 bases, with 14 bases between the two germline ends. CDR3 nucleotide sequence: TGTGCCAGCAGCCAAGGTGACGGGAGTTGGGAGACCCAGTACTTC. Its protein product is CASSQGDGSWETQYF.

This clonotype was picked up a small number of times. The chain carries TRBV20-1 and TRBJ2-1, with 11 bases fitting TRBD2. With 3 bases clipped from V and 0 bases from J, the junction kept 10 bases outside the gene matches. The CDR3 length is 18 residues. Germline V gene data show CDR1 as DFQATT and CDR2 as SNEGSKA (reference sequence). The CDR3 nucleotides are TGCAGTGCTAGCAGTGGAGTAGCGGGGGGGGCCTCCTACAATGAGCAGTTCTTC. Amino acids: CSASSGVAGGASYNEQFF.

The rearrangement uses TRBV11-2 and TRBJ2-3; tentatively, D is TRBD1 (6 bases). Germline loops: CDR1 SGHAT, CDR2 FQNNGV. The CDR3 length is 17 residues. Deletions cut 5 bases from V and 0 bases from J, with 18 bases between. The CDR3 DNA reads as TGTGCCAGCAGCCTGCGGATTGGGGGCCCTAGCACAGATACGCAGTATTTT. This sequence encodes CASSLRIGGPSTDTQYF.

This CDR3 reads CASSVGSSAGYEQYF. CDR3 coding DNA: TGTGCCAGCAGCGTAGGCAGCTCCGCAGGCTACGAGCAGTACTTC. V gene TRBV9 combines with J gene TRBJ2-7; D is uncertain. Trimming left V 0 bases short and J 3 bases short, with 13 bases between. Germline CDR1 reads SGDLS; CDR2 reads YYNGEE. CDR3 length equals 15 residues.

This chain links TRBV4-1 with TRBJ1-1, with D tentatively TRBD1 (6 bases). The CDR3 covers 16 residues. Trimming cost V 2 bases and J 5 bases, with 18 bases left between them. Germline loops: CDR1 MGHRA, CDR2 YSYEKL. This CDR3 reads CASSQHLGGRGTEAFF. The CDR3 region has the DNA TGCGCCAGCAGCCAACACCTCGGGGGGCGAGGGACTGAAGCTTTCTTT.

This chain joins TRBV4-2 and TRBJ2-3; D is undetermined. Trimming took 0 bases from V and 2 from J, leaving 9 bases between them. Germline V gene sequence: CDR1 LGHNA, CDR2 YNFKEQ. This CDR3 contains 15 residues. For the CDR3, the DNA is TGTGCCAGCAGCCAAGATATTCGAGCCACAGATACGCAGTATTTT. It codes for CASSQDIRATDTQYF.

J is TRBJ2-1 and V is TRBV7-2, with D perhaps given as TRBD1 or TRBD2 (5 bases each). CDR3 size: 14 residues. V lost 8 bases and J 3 bases, leaving 14 bases between the germline ends. The germline gives CDR1 SGHTA, CDR2 FQGNSA. CDR3 in amino acids: CASGPGAYYNEQFF. DNA of the CDR3: TGTGCCAGCGGCCCCGGGGCCTACTACAATGAGCAGTTCTTC.

This clonotype was recorded at least ten times. The CDR3 DNA is TGTGCCAGCAGTTTTTCTACATACAATGAGCAGTTCTTC. Translated: CASSFSTYNEQFF. The chain links TRBV12-3 or TRBV12-4 to TRBJ2-1; no definite D call. V gave up 3 bases and J gave up 4 bases, with 7 bases separating them. The CDR3 length is 13 residues.

V usage is TRBV27 and J usage is TRBJ2-6; D may correspond to TRBD1 or TRBD2 (5 bases each). The germline V gene encodes CDR1 MNHEY and CDR2 SMNVEV (reference sequence). Trimming shortened V by 3 bases and J by 1 base, and 7 bases separated the two germline ends. CDR3 length: 15 residues. The DNA of the CDR3 is TGTGCCAGCAGTTTGGGGGTTTCTGGGGCCAACGTCCTGACTTTC. It encodes CASSLGVSGANVLTF.

This clonotype was seen only a few times. The CDR3 DNA sequence: TGTGCCAGTAGTATGGCGTTTGGCAATCAGCCCCAGCATTTT. Its protein product is CASSMAFGNQPQHF. The genes are TRBV19 and TRBJ1-5; D not resolved. The V gene's germline CDR1 is LNHDA and CDR2 SQIVND (reference sequence). The V gene lost 3 bases and the J gene lost 2 bases, with 8 bases spanning the gap. CDR3 length: 14 residues.